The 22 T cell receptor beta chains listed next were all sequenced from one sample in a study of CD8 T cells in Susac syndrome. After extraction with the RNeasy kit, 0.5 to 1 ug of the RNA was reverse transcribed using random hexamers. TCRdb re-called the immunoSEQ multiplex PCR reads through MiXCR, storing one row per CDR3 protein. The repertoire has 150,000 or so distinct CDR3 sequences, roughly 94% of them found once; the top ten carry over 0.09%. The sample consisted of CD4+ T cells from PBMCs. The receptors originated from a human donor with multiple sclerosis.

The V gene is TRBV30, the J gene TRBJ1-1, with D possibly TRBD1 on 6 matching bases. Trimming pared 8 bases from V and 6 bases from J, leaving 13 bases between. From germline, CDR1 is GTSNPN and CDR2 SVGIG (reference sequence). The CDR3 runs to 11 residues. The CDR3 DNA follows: TGTGCCATCCAGGGGTTCGCTGAAGCTTTCTTT. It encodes CAIQGFAEAFF.

CDR3 DNA: TGCAGCGCGGAGGAGACAGCGGGTCAGCCCCAGCATTTT. Its protein product is CSAEETAGQPQHF. The chain employs TRBV29-1 and TRBJ1-5; tentative D call: TRBD1 (5 bases). The germline V gene has CDR1 SQVTM and CDR2 ANQGSEA. V shed 7 bases and J shed 6 bases, with 16 bases lying between them. The CDR3 loop spans 13 amino acids.

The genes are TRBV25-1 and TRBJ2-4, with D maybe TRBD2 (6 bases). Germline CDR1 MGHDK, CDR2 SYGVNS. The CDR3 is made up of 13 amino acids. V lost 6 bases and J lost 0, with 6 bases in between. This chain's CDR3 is CASRGLAKNIQYF. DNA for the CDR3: TGTGCCAGCAGGGGACTAGCCAAAAACATTCAGTACTTC.

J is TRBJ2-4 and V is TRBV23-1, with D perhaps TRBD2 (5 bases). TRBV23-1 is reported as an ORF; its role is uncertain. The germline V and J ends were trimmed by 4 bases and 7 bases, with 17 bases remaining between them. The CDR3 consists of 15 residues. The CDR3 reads CASSRSPTTRNIQYF. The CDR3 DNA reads TGCGCCAGCAGTCGCAGTCCGACTACTAGGAACATTCAGTACTTC.

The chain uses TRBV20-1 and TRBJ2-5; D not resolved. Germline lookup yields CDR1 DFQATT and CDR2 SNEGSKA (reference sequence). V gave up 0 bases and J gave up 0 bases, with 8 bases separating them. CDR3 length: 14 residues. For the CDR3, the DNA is TGCAGTGCTAGAGATCGAATCTACCAAGAGACCCAGTACTTC. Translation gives CSARDRIYQETQYF.

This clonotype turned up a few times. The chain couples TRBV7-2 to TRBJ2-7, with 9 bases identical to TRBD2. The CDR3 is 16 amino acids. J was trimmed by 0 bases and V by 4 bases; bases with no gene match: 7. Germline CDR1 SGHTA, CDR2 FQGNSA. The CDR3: CASSWGLAGPSYEQYF. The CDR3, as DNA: TGTGCCAGCAGCTGGGGACTAGCTGGGCCCTCCTACGAGCAGTACTTC.

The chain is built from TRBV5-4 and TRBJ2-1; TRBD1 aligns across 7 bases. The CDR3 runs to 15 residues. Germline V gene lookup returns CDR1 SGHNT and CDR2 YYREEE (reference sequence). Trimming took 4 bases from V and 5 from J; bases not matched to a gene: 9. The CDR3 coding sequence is TGTGCCAGCAGCCTGGGACAGATCTACGACAATGAGCAGTTCTTC. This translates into CASSLGQIYDNEQFF. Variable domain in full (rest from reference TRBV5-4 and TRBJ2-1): ETGVTQSPTHLIKTRGQQVTLRCSSQSGHNTVSWYQQALGQGPQFIFQYYREEENGRGNFPPRFSGLQFPNYSSELNVNALELDDSALYLCASSLGQIYDNEQFFGPGTRLTVL.

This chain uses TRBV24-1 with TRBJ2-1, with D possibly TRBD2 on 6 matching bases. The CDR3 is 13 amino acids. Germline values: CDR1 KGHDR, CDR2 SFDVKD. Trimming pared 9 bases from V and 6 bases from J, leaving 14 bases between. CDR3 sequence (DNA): TGTGCCACCCAGGGACTCAAAGCCAATGAGCAGTTCTTC. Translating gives CATQGLKANEQFF.

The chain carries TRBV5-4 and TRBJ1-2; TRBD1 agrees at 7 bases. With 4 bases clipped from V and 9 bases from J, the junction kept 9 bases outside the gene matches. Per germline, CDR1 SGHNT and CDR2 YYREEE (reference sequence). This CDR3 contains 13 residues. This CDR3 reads CASSQTGEFSYTF. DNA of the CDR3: TGTGCCAGCAGCCAAACAGGGGAGTTTAGCTACACCTTC.

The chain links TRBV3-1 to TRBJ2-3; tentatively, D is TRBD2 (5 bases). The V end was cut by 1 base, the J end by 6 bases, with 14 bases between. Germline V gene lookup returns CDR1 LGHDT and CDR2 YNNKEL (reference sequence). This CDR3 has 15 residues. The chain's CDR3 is CASSQVASQMDTQYF. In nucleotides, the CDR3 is TGTGCCAGCAGCCAAGTTGCTAGCCAAATGGATACGCAGTATTTT.

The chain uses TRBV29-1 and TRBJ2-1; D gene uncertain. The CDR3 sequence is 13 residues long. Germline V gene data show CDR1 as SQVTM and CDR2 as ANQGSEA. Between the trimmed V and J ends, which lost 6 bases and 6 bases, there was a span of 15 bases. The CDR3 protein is CSVLTQAFNEQFF. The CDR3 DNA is TGCAGCGTCCTAACACAAGCCTTCAATGAGCAGTTCTTC.

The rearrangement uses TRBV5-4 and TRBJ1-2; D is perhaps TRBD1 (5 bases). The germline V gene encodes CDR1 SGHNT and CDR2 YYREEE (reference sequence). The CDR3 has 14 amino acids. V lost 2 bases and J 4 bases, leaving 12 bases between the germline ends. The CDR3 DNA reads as TGTGCCAGCAGCTTCCAGGGTATCGGCTATGGCTACACCTTC. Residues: CASSFQGIGYGYTF.

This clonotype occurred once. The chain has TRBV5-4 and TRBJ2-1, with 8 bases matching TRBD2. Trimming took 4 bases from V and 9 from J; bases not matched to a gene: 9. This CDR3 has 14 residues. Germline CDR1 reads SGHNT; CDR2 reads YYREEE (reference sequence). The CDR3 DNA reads TGTGCCAGCAGCAAATCCGGGACTAGGACTGAGCAGTTCTTC. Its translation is CASSKSGTRTEQFF.

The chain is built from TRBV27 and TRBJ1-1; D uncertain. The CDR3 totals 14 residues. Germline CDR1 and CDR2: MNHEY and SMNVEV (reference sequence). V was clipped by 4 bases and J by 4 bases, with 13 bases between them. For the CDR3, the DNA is TGTGCCAGCAGTTCCAGAAGAAAAGGCACTGAAGCTTTCTTT. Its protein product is CASSSRRKGTEAFF.

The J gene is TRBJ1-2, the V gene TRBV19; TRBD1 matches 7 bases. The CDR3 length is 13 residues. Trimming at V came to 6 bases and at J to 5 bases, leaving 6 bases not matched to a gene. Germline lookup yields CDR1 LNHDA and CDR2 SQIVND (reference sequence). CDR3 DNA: TGTGCCAGTAGGTCACAGGGGTGGTATGGCTACACCTTC. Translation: CASRSQGWYGYTF.

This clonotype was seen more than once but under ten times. CDR3 protein: CASMDALGSYNEQFF. The DNA for the CDR3 is TGTGCCAGTATGGACGCCTTGGGCTCCTACAATGAGCAGTTCTTC. The genes are TRBV19 and TRBJ2-1; D remains ambiguous. CDR3 length: 15 residues. CDR1 is LNHDA, CDR2 SQIVND, per germline (reference sequence). V lost 7 bases to trimming and J lost 0 bases, with 13 bases between them.

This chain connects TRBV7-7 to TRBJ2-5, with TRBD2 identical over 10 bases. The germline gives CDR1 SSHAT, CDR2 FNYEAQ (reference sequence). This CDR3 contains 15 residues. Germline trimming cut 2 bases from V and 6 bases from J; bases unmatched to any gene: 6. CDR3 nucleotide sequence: TGTGCCAGCAGCTTATCTAGCGGGAGTCCGAAGACCCAGTACTTC. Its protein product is CASSLSSGSPKTQYF.

The CDR3 spells CAISKTDGPYGYTF. CDR3 bases: TGTGCCATCAGTAAAACGGACGGCCCCTATGGCTACACCTTC. This rearrangement joins TRBV10-3 to TRBJ1-2; the D is unclear. Germline loops: CDR1 ENHRY, CDR2 SYGVKD. Trimming took 5 bases from V and 4 from J, leaving 14 bases between them. This CDR3 has 14 amino acids.

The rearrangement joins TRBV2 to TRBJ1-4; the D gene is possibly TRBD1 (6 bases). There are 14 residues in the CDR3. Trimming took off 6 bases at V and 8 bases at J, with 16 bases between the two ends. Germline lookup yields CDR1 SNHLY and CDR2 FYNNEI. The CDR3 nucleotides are TGTGCCAGCAGAGCAGTGACCACAGGGGAAAAACTGTTTTTT. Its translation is CASRAVTTGEKLFF.

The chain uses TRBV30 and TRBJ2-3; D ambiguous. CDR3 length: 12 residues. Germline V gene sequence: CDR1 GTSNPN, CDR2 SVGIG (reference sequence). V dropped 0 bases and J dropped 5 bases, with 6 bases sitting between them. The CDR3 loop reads CAWSVTGDTQYF. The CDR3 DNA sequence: TGTGCCTGGAGTGTAACTGGAGATACGCAGTATTTT.

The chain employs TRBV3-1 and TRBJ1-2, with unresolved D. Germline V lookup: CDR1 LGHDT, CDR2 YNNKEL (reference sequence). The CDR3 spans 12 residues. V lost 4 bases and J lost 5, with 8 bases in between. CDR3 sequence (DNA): TGTGCCAGCAGCCCAAACGATTATGGCTACACCTTC. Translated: CASSPNDYGYTF.

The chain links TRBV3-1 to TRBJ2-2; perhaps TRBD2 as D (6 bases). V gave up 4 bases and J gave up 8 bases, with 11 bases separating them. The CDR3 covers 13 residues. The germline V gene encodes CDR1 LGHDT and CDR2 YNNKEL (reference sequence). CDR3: CASSLLSGGELFF. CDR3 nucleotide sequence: TGTGCCAGCAGCCTTCTCAGCGGGGGGGAGCTGTTTTTT.